This T cell receptor beta chain was retrieved from a study of human T cells and chemical hapten exposure. TCRdb called the 5' RACE reads again in MiXCR, with one record for every CDR3 protein. The table includes 150,000 or so distinct CDR3 sequences, around 4% detected once. Whole blood that had not been fractionated was the source of extracted total RNA. This clonotype was found many times. Germline CDR1 and CDR2: LGHDT and YNNKEL (reference sequence). Trimming stripped 4 bases from V and 6 bases from J, with 9 bases between. CDR3 length equals 12 residues. The rearrangement joins TRBV3-1 to TRBJ1-1; D ambiguous. The receptor comes from a female donor in good health. CDR3 coding DNA: TGTGCCAGCAGCCGCCTGTCGGCTGAAGCTTTCTTT. Translation: CASSRLSAEAFF. The entire variable domain, with the rest obtained from reference TRBV3-1 and TRBJ1-1, is as follows: DTAVSQTPKYLVTQMGNDKSIKCEQNLGHDTMYWYKQDSKKFLKIMFSYNNKELIINETVPNRFSPKSPDKAHLNLHINSLELGDSAVYFCASSRLSAEAFFGQGTRLTVV.